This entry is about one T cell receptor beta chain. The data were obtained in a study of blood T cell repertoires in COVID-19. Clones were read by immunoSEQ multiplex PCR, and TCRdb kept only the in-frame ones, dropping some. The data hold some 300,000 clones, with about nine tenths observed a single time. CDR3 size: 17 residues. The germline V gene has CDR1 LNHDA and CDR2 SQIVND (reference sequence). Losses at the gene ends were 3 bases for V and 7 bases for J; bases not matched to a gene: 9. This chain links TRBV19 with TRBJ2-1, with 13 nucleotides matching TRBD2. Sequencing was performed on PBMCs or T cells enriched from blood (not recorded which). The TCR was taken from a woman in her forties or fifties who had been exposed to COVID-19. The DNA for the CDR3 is TGTGCCAGTAGTATCGCGGCACTAGCGGGGGGGAGGAATGAGCAGTTCTTC. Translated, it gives CASSIAALAGGRNEQFF.